The TCR beta chain under discussion was sequenced for a study of cytomegalovirus exposure and HLA in healthy donors. Points from the study as a whole: Among donors in an Asian-associated ancestry cluster, a later analysis reportedly found fewer N-insertions than the roughly 610-donor mean. Accurate HLA-A and HLA-B prediction from TCR beta sequences was reported for most subjects. Immune exposure was documented only through CMV serostatus.

The PCR had 60 Vbeta and 13 Jbeta primers. Profiling relied on immunoSEQ multiplex PCR, and the TCRdb table lists in-frame clones only, not all of them. The table includes about 250,000 clones, under 80% detected once. Germline V gene data show CDR1 as SNHLY and CDR2 as FYNNEI. The CDR3 runs to 12 residues. Unmatched junction bases numbered 5, after V lost 7 bases and J lost 8 bases. This cohort consisted of healthy bone marrow donors. Turning to this clone: What it binds is unknown.

The specimen was PBMCs. The source is a female donor in good health and CMV-seronegative. This chain uses TRBV2 with TRBJ2-5; 9 bases align to TRBD2. DNA of the CDR3: TGTGCCAGCATCCCAGCGGGGGGAACCCAGTACTTC. It specifies CASIPAGGTQYF.